This T cell receptor (beta chain) was sequenced during a study of spatial heterogeneity in lung cancer. Study background: Beta-chain sequences were consistently detected more often than alpha-chain sequences. Overall study results and limits: Ubiquitous expanded tumor TCRs were seen in blood more at resection than at follow-up.

Comment on this clonotype: No antigen is known for it.

V was clipped by 1 base and J by 1 base, with 14 bases between them. The CDR3 contains 17 residues. Germline CDR1 MNHEY, CDR2 SVGAGI. Time point noted: sample taken at primary tumor resection. No cells were sorted before sequencing. The whole RNA sequenced was extracted from tumor, nontumor lung or frozen PBMC. A unique molecular identifier was carried by every single TCR cDNA molecule. TCRdb independently ran MiXCR on the 5' RACE reads; one entry per CDR3 protein. Of tens of thousands of distinct CDR3 sequences in the sample, 5.2% were seen once. Sample: PBMCs, taken at surgery. This chain joins TRBV6-5 and TRBJ1-5, with D perhaps TRBD1 (5 bases). The sequence was collected from a female donor with early-stage non-small cell lung cancer. This CDR3 is CASSYFRDPRSNQPQHF. The CDR3 region has the DNA TGTGCCAGCAGTTACTTCCGGGACCCCCGCAGCAATCAGCCCCAGCATTTT.